This T cell receptor beta chain was recorded in a study of blood T cell repertoires in COVID-19. Assay used: immunoSEQ multiplex PCR; TCRdb lists only in-frame clones, some missing. The table includes approximately 75,000 clones, around 80% detected once. Looked up from germline, CDR1 is MNHEY and CDR2 is SVGEGT. Unmatched junction bases numbered 2, after V lost 5 bases and J lost 0 bases. CDR3 length: 14 amino acids. The origin of this receptor is a woman in her 50s with acute or convalescent COVID-19. Sample: peripheral blood. This chain uses TRBV6-2 or TRBV6-3 with TRBJ1-1, with TRBD1 matching over 8 bases. CDR3 bases: TGTGCCAGCAGTCGGACAGGGCTGAACACTGAAGCTTTCTTT. It is translated as CASSRTGLNTEAFF.